The rows below give T cell receptor beta chains drawn from one sample of a study of radiation and T cells in renal cell carcinoma. TCRdb's table, derived via immunoSEQ multiplex PCR, lists solely in-frame clones and lacks some. The sample carries tens of thousands of clones, approximately 86% recorded once. This specimen consisted of blood, obtained from a patient whose treatment included radiotherapy and nephrectomy. The receptors originated from a woman between 50 and 59 years old with renal cell carcinoma. CDR3s include the opening cysteine and the closing phenylalanine or tryptophan. Each record gives: clone size, V gene, J gene, D gene, CDR3 DNA, CDR3 protein. A D gene is named only where the DNA matches it firmly. Where a row states a size, it is once, few, many or the class of an expanded clone; other rows omit it.

clone size: NA
V gene: TRBV7-2
J gene: TRBJ2-1
D gene: TRBD1
CDR3 DNA: TGTGCCAGCAGCTTAGTAGTGGACAGGGGAGGCAATGAGCAGTTCTTC
CDR3 protein: CASSLVVDRGGNEQFF

clone size: once
V gene: TRBV15
J gene: TRBJ1-1
D gene: NA
CDR3 DNA: TGTGCCACCAGCAGAGATGGGGCAGACCTTATGAACACTGAAGCTTTCTTT
CDR3 protein: CATSRDGADLMNTEAFF

clone size: NA
V gene: TRBV19
J gene: TRBJ2-7
D gene: TRBD2
CDR3 DNA: TGTGCCAGTAGTATAGCGGGCGGGAGAGGTTACGAGCAGTACTTC
CDR3 protein: CASSIAGGRGYEQYF

clone size: NA
V gene: TRBV5-1
J gene: TRBJ2-5
D gene: TRBD2
CDR3 DNA: TGCGCCAGCAGCTTGGCGACTAGCGGGGCCCAAGAGACCCAGTACTTC
CDR3 protein: CASSLATSGAQETQYF

clone size: NA
V gene: TRBV14
J gene: TRBJ1-1
D gene: NA
CDR3 DNA: TGTGCCAGCAGCCAAGGCGACAAAGGGGGCACTGAAGCTTTCTTT
CDR3 protein: CASSQGDKGGTEAFF

clone size: NA
V gene: TRBV30
J gene: TRBJ1-4
D gene: NA
CDR3 DNA: TGTGCCTGGAGCTTCAGGGAGGGAAAACTGTTTTTT
CDR3 protein: CAWSFREGKLFF

clone size: NA
V gene: TRBV27
J gene: TRBJ2-1
D gene: TRBD2
CDR3 DNA: TGTGCCAGCAGTTCTTACGGACTAGCGGGAGTCGGTGAGCAGTTCTTC
CDR3 protein: CASSSYGLAGVGEQFF

clone size: once
V gene: TRBV5-4
J gene: TRBJ2-3
D gene: NA
CDR3 DNA: TGTGCCAGCAGCTTGGGCAACACAGATACGCAGTATTTT
CDR3 protein: CASSLGNTDTQYF

clone size: NA
V gene: TRBV9
J gene: TRBJ2-5
D gene: NA
CDR3 DNA: TGTGCCAGCAGAACGACGGGGGAAGAGACCCAGTACTTC
CDR3 protein: CASRTTGEETQYF

clone size: NA
V gene: TRBV28
J gene: TRBJ1-5
D gene: NA
CDR3 DNA: TGTGCCAGCAGGCCCCACATGATGGGTCAGCCCCAGCATTTT
CDR3 protein: CASRPHMMGQPQHF

clone size: NA
V gene: TRBV19
J gene: TRBJ1-2
D gene: TRBD1
CDR3 DNA: TGTGCCAGTAGTCCCACAGGGGGCTGGGGCTACACCTTC
CDR3 protein: CASSPTGGWGYTF

clone size: medium-sized
V gene: TRBV28
J gene: TRBJ1-5
D gene: NA
CDR3 DNA: TGTGCCAGTCGCGGAGGGACTCATCAGCCCCAGCATTTT
CDR3 protein: CASRGGTHQPQHF

clone size: NA
V gene: TRBV28
J gene: TRBJ2-7
D gene: NA
CDR3 DNA: TGTGCCAGCAGTTTAGGAGGGGGTCCCTACGAGCAGTACTTC
CDR3 protein: CASSLGGGPYEQYF

clone size: NA
V gene: TRBV4-1
J gene: TRBJ1-1
D gene: TRBD1
CDR3 DNA: TGCGCCAGCAGCCAAGAACCGTTCGACAGGGGGCTGTTCACTGAAGCTTTCTTT
CDR3 protein: CASSQEPFDRGLFTEAFF

clone size: NA
V gene: TRBV4-3
J gene: TRBJ1-5
D gene: NA
CDR3 DNA: TGCGCCAGCAGCCAAGACACAGGGAGCAATCAGCCCCAGCATTTT
CDR3 protein: CASSQDTGSNQPQHF

clone size: NA
V gene: TRBV27
J gene: TRBJ2-7
D gene: TRBD1
CDR3 DNA: TGTGCCAGGAGGGACAGCGTGATTTACCTCGTCTACGAGCAGTACTTC
CDR3 protein: CARRDSVIYLVYEQYF

clone size: NA
V gene: TRBV10-3
J gene: TRBJ2-7
D gene: TRBD1
CDR3 DNA: TGTGCCATCAGTTATGGACAGGGTGACGAGCAGTACTTC
CDR3 protein: CAISYGQGDEQYF

clone size: NA
V gene: TRBV11-3
J gene: TRBJ2-3
D gene: NA
CDR3 DNA: TGTGCCAGCAGCCCCAGCCCTAGCACAGATACGCAGTATTTT
CDR3 protein: CASSPSPSTDTQYF

clone size: NA
V gene: TRBV5-5
J gene: TRBJ2-1
D gene: NA
CDR3 DNA: TGTGCCGTTAAGGAGGGAGCCTCCTACAATGAGCAGTTCTTC
CDR3 protein: CAVKEGASYNEQFF

clone size: NA
V gene: TRBV19
J gene: TRBJ1-2
D gene: NA
CDR3 DNA: TGTGCCACGGCAACGGAGGGAGGGAGCTATGGCTACACCTTC
CDR3 protein: CATATEGGSYGYTF

clone size: NA
V gene: TRBV7-2
J gene: TRBJ2-2
D gene: TRBD2
CDR3 DNA: TGTGCCAGCAACCCCGGACTAGTGGGCTCCGGGGAGCTGTTTTTT
CDR3 protein: CASNPGLVGSGELFF

clone size: NA
V gene: TRBV5-1
J gene: TRBJ2-1
D gene: TRBD2
CDR3 DNA: TGCGCCAGCAGCTTGGGGGCGATAGCGGGGGACGAGAGAGGTGAGCAGTTCTTC
CDR3 protein: CASSLGAIAGDERGEQFF

clone size: NA
V gene: TRBV9
J gene: TRBJ2-1
D gene: TRBD1
CDR3 DNA: TGTGCCAGCAGCGTAGACGCGAGGGGGCTGTCCTACAATGAGCAGTTCTTC
CDR3 protein: CASSVDARGLSYNEQFF

clone size: NA
V gene: TRBV2
J gene: TRBJ2-3
D gene: NA
CDR3 DNA: TGTGCCAGCAGTGTCGGCCTAGGGGGTTTAGATACGCAGTATTTT
CDR3 protein: CASSVGLGGLDTQYF

clone size: NA
V gene: TRBV9
J gene: TRBJ2-1
D gene: TRBD2
CDR3 DNA: TGTGCCAGCAGCGTAGGGGGGACTAGCGGGGACCTCTACAATGAGCAGTTCTTC
CDR3 protein: CASSVGGTSGDLYNEQFF

clone size: NA
V gene: TRBV4-1
J gene: TRBJ1-5
D gene: NA
CDR3 DNA: TGCGCCAGCAGCCAGTTTTATTTCGAGAGGGGCCGAAGACAGCCCCAGCATTTT
CDR3 protein: CASSQFYFERGRRQPQHF

clone size: few
V gene: TRBV28
J gene: TRBJ1-1
D gene: NA
CDR3 DNA: TGTGCCAGCAGTCCGGGGGCAATGAACACTGAAGCTTTCTTT
CDR3 protein: CASSPGAMNTEAFF

clone size: NA
V gene: TRBV6-1
J gene: TRBJ2-3
D gene: TRBD1
CDR3 DNA: TGTGCCAGCAGTGGATTGGGACAGGGGAACACAGATACGCAGTATTTT
CDR3 protein: CASSGLGQGNTDTQYF

clone size: NA
V gene: TRBV4-2
J gene: TRBJ2-1
D gene: NA
CDR3 DNA: TGTGCCAGCAGCCAAGAAGGTGATTCCTACAATGAGCAGTTCTTC
CDR3 protein: CASSQEGDSYNEQFF

clone size: few
V gene: TRBV7-8
J gene: TRBJ1-2
D gene: NA
CDR3 DNA: TGTGCCAGCAGCTCCGGACAGTGGGGGGGCTACACCTTC
CDR3 protein: CASSSGQWGGYTF

clone size: NA
V gene: TRBV27
J gene: TRBJ2-4
D gene: TRBD2
CDR3 DNA: TGTGCCAGCAGTGGGGGGCGACTAGCGGGAGGTACCTTACTAGCCAAAAACATTCAGTACTTC
CDR3 protein: CASSGGRLAGGTLLAKNIQYF

clone size: NA
V gene: TRBV4-3
J gene: TRBJ2-3
D gene: NA
CDR3 DNA: TGCGCCAGCAGCCAAGATGGGCGGTCCTCTGTAGCAGATACGCAGTATTTT
CDR3 protein: CASSQDGRSSVADTQYF

clone size: NA
V gene: TRBV9
J gene: TRBJ2-3
D gene: NA
CDR3 DNA: TGTGCCAGCAGCGACAGGGTCGATACGCAGTATTTT
CDR3 protein: CASSDRVDTQYF

clone size: NA
V gene: TRBV10-3
J gene: TRBJ2-3
D gene: TRBD1
CDR3 DNA: TGTGCCATCAGTTCGTTGGGACAGGGCACAGATACGCAGTATTTT
CDR3 protein: CAISSLGQGTDTQYF

clone size: once
V gene: TRBV7-6
J gene: TRBJ2-5
D gene: NA
CDR3 DNA: TGTGCCAGCAGCTTCCTTACGTTTTTGTACGGGCAGACGGAGGAGACCCAGTACTTC
CDR3 protein: CASSFLTFLYGQTEETQYF